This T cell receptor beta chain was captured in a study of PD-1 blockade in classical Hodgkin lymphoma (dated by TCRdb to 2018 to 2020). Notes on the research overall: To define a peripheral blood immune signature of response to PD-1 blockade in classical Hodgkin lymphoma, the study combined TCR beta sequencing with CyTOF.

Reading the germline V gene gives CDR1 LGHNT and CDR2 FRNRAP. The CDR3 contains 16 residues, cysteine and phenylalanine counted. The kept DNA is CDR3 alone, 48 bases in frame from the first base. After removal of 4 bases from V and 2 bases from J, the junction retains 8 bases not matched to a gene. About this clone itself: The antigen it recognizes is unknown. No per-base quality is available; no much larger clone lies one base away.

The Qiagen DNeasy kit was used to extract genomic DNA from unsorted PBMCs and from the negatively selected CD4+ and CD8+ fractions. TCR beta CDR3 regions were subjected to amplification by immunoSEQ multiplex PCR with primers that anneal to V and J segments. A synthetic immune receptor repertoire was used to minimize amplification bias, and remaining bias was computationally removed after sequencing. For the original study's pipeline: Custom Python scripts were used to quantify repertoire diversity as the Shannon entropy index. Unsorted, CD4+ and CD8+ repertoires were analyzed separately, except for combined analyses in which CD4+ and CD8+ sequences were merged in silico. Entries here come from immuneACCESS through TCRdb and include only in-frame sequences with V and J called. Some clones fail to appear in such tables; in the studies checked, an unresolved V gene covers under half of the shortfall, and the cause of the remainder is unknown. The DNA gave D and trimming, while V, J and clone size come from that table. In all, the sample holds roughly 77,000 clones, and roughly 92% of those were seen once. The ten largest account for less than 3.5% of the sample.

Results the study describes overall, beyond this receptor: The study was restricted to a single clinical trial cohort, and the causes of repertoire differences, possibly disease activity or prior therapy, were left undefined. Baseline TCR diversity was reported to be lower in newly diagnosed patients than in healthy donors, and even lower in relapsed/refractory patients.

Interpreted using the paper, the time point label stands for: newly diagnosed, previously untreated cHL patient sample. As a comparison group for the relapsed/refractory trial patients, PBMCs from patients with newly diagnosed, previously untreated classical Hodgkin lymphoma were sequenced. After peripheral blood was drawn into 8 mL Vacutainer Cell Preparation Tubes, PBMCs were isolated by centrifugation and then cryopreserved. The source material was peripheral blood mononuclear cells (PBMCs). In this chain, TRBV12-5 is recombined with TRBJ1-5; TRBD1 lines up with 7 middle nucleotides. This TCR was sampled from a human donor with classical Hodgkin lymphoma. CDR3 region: CASGSPTGSGNQPQHF. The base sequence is TGTGCTAGTGGTTCACCGACAGGGTCAGGCAATCAGCCCCAGCATTTT.